This T cell receptor beta chain was identified in a study of CD8 T cells in ankylosing spondylitis. The CDR3 extends over 13 amino acids. Germline V gene data show CDR1 as SQVTM and CDR2 as ANQGSEA. V dropped 6 bases and J dropped 4 bases, with 15 bases sitting between them. Making the TCR beta libraries involved quantitative 5'-RACE with molecular barcodes. A single record per CDR3 protein comes from TCRdb applying MiXCR to the 5' RACE reads. The table records approximately 220,000 distinct CDR3 sequences, roughly 24% of them present only once. This TCR was recovered from a male donor with ankylosing spondylitis or in good health (not recorded which). The rearrangement links TRBV29-1 to TRBJ2-5; possibly TRBD1 or TRBD2 for D (5 bases each). Sequenced sample: blood, either unsorted or a sorted T cell fraction (not recorded which). CDR3 region: CSVPTAGAETQYF. Written as DNA, the CDR3 is TGCAGCGTGCCGACGGCCGGGGCAGAGACCCAGTACTTC. Together with reference TRBV29-1 and TRBJ2-5, the CDR3 gives the full variable domain: SAVISQKPSRDICQRGTSLTIQCQVDSQVTMMFWYRQQPGQSLTLIATANQGSEATYESGFVIDKFPISRPNLTFSTLTVSNMSPEDSSIYLCSVPTAGAETQYFGPGTRLLVL.